Listed below are T cell receptor beta chains from one sample, sequenced in a study of early T cells in non-severe SARS-CoV-2 infection. TCRdb reprocessed the 5' RACE reads with MiXCR, giving one entry per CDR3 protein. The sample contains about 94,000 distinct CDR3 sequences, less than 15% of which appear only once. The specimen sequenced was whole blood. These receptors were taken from an adult who was a healthcare worker with PCR-confirmed SARS-CoV-2 infection or an uninfected control (not recorded which). The CDR3 runs from the conserved cysteine through the conserved F or W. The order of the fields is clone size, D gene, V gene, J gene, CDR3 DNA, CDR3 protein. D genes are given only for firm matches. A row's size may be missing; if present it is once, few, many or a size class.

clone size: many; D gene: .; V gene: TRBV12-3/TRBV12-4; J gene: TRBJ1-1; CDR3 DNA: TGTGCCAGCAGCCAAGACCGAACCGCTCTTCGAGCTTTCTTT; CDR3 protein: CASSQDRTALRAFF
clone size: .; D gene: .; V gene: TRBV20-1; J gene: TRBJ2-5; CDR3 DNA: TGCAGTGCCCTGGGCCCAAAGGAGACCCAGTACTTC; CDR3 protein: CSALGPKETQYF
clone size: .; D gene: .; V gene: TRBV5-4; J gene: TRBJ2-1; CDR3 DNA: TGTGCCAGCAGCTCGCCCTCGAGCTCCTACAATGAGCAGTTCTTC; CDR3 protein: CASSSPSSSYNEQFF
clone size: .; D gene: TRBD1; V gene: TRBV6-2/TRBV6-3; J gene: TRBJ1-2; CDR3 DNA: TGTGCCAGCAGTGCCGGACAGGGATCACTCTATGGCCACACCTTC; CDR3 protein: CASSAGQGSLYGHTF
clone size: few; D gene: TRBD1; V gene: TRBV5-1; J gene: TRBJ1-3; CDR3 DNA: TGCGCCAGCAGCCGGTCCCCGGGACAGGGGTTTTCTGGAAACACCATATATTTT; CDR3 protein: CASSRSPGQGFSGNTIYF
clone size: .; D gene: TRBD1; V gene: TRBV5-6; J gene: TRBJ1-2; CDR3 DNA: TGTGCCAGCAGCTTCCGGGACAGGGTTAACTATGGCTACACCTTC; CDR3 protein: CASSFRDRVNYGYTF
clone size: few; D gene: .; V gene: TRBV3-1; J gene: TRBJ2-3; CDR3 DNA: TGTGCCAGCAGCCCGTTCGGCGGGTCCTCAGATACGCAGTATTTT; CDR3 protein: CASSPFGGSSDTQYF
clone size: many; D gene: .; V gene: TRBV28; J gene: TRBJ1-6; CDR3 DNA: TGTGCCAGCAGTTTATCGGCAGGGAGTTCACCCCTCCACTTT; CDR3 protein: CASSLSAGSSPLHF
clone size: many; D gene: .; V gene: TRBV27; J gene: TRBJ2-2; CDR3 DNA: TGTGCCAGCAGCCAACAGGGCCACGGGGAGCTGTTTTTT; CDR3 protein: CASSQQGHGELFF
clone size: many; D gene: .; V gene: TRBV10-2; J gene: TRBJ2-1; CDR3 DNA: TGCGCCACCGGGACTTTCATCAATGAGCAGTTCTTC; CDR3 protein: CATGTFINEQFF
clone size: .; D gene: .; V gene: TRBV6-2/TRBV6-3; J gene: TRBJ2-3; CDR3 DNA: TGTGCCAGCAGCTCAAAGGGGCAGACTACACAGTATTTT; CDR3 protein: CASSSKGQTTQYF
clone size: many; D gene: .; V gene: TRBV29-1; J gene: TRBJ1-4; CDR3 DNA: TGCAGCGTTGCCGGGACGGGGAATGAAAAACTGTTTTTT; CDR3 protein: CSVAGTGNEKLFF
clone size: many; D gene: .; V gene: TRBV7-9; J gene: TRBJ1-1; CDR3 DNA: TGTGCCAGCAGCTTAAATTTGGGGGGCACTGAAGCTTTCTTT; CDR3 protein: CASSLNLGGTEAFF
clone size: many; D gene: .; V gene: TRBV7-3; J gene: TRBJ1-1; CDR3 DNA: TGTGCCAGCAGCTTGCAGGGTTGGGAAGCTTTCTTT; CDR3 protein: CASSLQGWEAFF
clone size: .; D gene: .; V gene: TRBV20-1; J gene: TRBJ2-7; CDR3 DNA: TGCAGTGCTAGAAGCCAGACCGCCTACGAGCAGTACTTC; CDR3 protein: CSARSQTAYEQYF
clone size: many; D gene: TRBD1; V gene: TRBV18; J gene: TRBJ1-1; CDR3 DNA: TGTGCCAGCTCACCACTAGACAGGGGAGAAATTGAAGCTTTCTTT; CDR3 protein: CASSPLDRGEIEAFF
clone size: few; D gene: .; V gene: TRBV5-1; J gene: TRBJ2-7; CDR3 DNA: TGCGCCAGCAGCTTAGTCGGAGGGGGCTCCTACGAGCAGTACTTC; CDR3 protein: CASSLVGGGSYEQYF
clone size: few; D gene: .; V gene: TRBV28; J gene: TRBJ2-7; CDR3 DNA: TGTGCCAGCAGCGACGACGGACCACTACCCTACGAGCAGTACTTC; CDR3 protein: CASSDDGPLPYEQYF